This TCR beta chain stems from a study of blood T cell repertoires in COVID-19. The wider study: Acute and convalescent COVID-19 samples came from the United States, Italy and Spain.

The germline V gene encodes CDR1 KGHDR and CDR2 SFDVKD. The CDR3 runs 16 residues. Trimming shortened V by 3 bases and J by 0 bases, and 14 bases separated the two germline ends. Here immunoSEQ multiplex PCR was the method, and the copy in TCRdb shows in-frame clones only, minus some. The sample consists of over 40,000 clones, 92% of them appearing once. This chain uses TRBV24-1 with TRBJ2-7; the D gene is possibly TRBD1 (6 bases). Sequencing was performed on peripheral blood. The clonotype originates from a human donor in a cohort sampled during active COVID-19. CDR3 sequence (DNA): TGTGCCACCAGTGATGACGGGACACCGAGCTCCTACGAGCAGTACTTC. It codes for CATSDDGTPSSYEQYF.